This TCR beta chain was sequenced during a study of beta chain features in type 1 diabetes. The CDR3 covers 14 residues. Per the germline V gene, CDR1 is LNHDA and CDR2 is SQIVND (reference sequence). V trimming: 3 bases; J trimming: 6 bases; junction bases outside the gene matches: 7. The entirety of the isolated RNA underwent reverse transcription, so expressed TCRB transcripts were sequenced. Clones were sequenced by immunoSEQ multiplex PCR, and TCRdb holds only the in-frame ones, with some missing. The sample has about 360,000 clones, roughly 12% seen once. The rearrangement uses TRBV19 and TRBJ2-7; 8 positions match TRBD1. The sequencing sample was made of naive CD4+ T cells from blood. This receptor was obtained from a man between 18 and 29 years old in good health. The CDR3, as DNA: TGTGCCAGTAGTATGGCTGCAGGGGGCGCCGAGCAGTACTTC. It translates to CASSMAAGGAEQYF.